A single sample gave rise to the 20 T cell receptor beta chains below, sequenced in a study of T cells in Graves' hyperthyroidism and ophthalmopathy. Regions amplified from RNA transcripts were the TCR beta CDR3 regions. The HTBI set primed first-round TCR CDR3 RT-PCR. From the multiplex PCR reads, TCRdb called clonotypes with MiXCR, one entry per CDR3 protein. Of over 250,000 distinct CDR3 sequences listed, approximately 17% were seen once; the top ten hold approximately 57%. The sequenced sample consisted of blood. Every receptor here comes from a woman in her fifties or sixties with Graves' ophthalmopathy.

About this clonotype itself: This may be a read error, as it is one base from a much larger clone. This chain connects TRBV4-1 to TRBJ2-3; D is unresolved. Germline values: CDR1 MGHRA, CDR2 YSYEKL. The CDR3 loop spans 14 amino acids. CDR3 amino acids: CANSQAPGTDTQYF. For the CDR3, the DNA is TGCGCCAACAGCCAAGCCCCGGGTACAGATACGCAGTATTTT.

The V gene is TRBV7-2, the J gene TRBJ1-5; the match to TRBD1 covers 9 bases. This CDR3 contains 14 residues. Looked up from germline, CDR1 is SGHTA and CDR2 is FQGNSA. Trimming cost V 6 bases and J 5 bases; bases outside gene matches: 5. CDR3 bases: TGTGCCAGCAGTAAACAGGGGGCCCATCAGCCCCAGCATTTT. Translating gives CASSKQGAHQPQHF.

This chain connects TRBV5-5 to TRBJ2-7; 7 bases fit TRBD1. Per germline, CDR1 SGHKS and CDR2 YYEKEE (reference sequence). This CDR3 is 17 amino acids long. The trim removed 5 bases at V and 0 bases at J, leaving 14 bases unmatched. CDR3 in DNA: TGTGCCAGCAGATTTGGACAGGCAAAAGAAATCTCCTACGAGCAGTACTTC. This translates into CASRFGQAKEISYEQYF.

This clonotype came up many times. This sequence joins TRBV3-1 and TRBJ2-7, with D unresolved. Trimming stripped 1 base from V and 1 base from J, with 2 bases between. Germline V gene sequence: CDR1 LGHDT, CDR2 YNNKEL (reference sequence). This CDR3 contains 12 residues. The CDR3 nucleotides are TGTGCCAGCAGCCAAGTTTCCTACGAGCAGTACTTC. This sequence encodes CASSQVSYEQYF.

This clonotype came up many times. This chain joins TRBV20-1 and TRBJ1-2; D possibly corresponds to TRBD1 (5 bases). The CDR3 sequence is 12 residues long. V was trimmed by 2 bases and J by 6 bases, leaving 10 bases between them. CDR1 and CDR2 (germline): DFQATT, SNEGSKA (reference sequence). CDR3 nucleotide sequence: TGCAGTGCTAGATTCCAGGGAGATGGCTACACCTTC. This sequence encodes CSARFQGDGYTF.

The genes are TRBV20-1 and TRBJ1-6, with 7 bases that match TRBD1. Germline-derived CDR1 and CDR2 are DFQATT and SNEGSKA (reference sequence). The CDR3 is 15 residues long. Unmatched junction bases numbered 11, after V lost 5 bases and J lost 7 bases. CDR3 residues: CSADSPGQKNSPLHF. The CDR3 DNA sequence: TGCAGTGCTGACTCTCCGGGACAGAAAAATTCACCCCTCCACTTT.

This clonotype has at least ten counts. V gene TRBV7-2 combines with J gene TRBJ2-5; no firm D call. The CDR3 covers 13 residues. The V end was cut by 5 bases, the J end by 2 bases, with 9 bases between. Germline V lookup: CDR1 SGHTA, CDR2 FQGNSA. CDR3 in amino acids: CASSLNNQETQYF. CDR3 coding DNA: TGTGCCAGCAGCCTAAACAATCAAGAGACCCAGTACTTC. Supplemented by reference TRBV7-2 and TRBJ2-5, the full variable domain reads GAGVSQSPSNKVTEKGKDVELRCDPISGHTALYWYRQSLGQGLEFLIYFQGNSAPDKSGLPSDRFSAERTGGSVSTLTIQRTQQEDSAVYLCASSLNNQETQYFGPGTRLLVL.

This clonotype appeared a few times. In DNA, the CDR3 is TGTGCCAGCAGCTCCCACAGGGGGATAGTTGGAAACACCATATATTTT. It is translated as CASSSHRGIVGNTIYF. The rearrangement links TRBV7-6 to TRBJ1-3; 8 bases match TRBD1. There are 16 residues in the CDR3. The V and J ends lost 4 bases and 3 bases, in that order; junction bases with no gene match: 8. Germline values: CDR1 SGHVS, CDR2 FNYEAQ.

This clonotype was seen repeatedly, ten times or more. CDR3 protein: CASSFRRTAYEQYF. CDR3 sequence (DNA): TGTGCCAGCAGTTTCCGACGGACTGCCTACGAGCAGTACTTC. The chain recombines TRBV27 with TRBJ2-7; maybe TRBD2 (5 bases). Germline assignment: CDR1 MNHEY and CDR2 SMNVEV (reference sequence). The CDR3 totals 14 residues. Trimming shortened V by 3 bases and J by 2 bases, and 11 bases separated the two germline ends.

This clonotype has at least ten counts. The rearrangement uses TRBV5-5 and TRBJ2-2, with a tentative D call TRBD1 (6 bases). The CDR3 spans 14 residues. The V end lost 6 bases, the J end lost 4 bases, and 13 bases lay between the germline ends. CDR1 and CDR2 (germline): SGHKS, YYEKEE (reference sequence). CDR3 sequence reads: CASNTGPGTGELFF. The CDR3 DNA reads TGTGCCAGCAATACAGGGCCCGGCACCGGGGAGCTGTTTTTT.

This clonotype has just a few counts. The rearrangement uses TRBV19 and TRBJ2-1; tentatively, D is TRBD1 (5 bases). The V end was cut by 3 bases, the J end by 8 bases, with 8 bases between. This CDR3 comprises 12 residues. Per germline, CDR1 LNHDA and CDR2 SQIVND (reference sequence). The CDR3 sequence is CASSIWGYEQFF. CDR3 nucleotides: TGTGCCAGTAGTATCTGGGGCTATGAGCAGTTCTTC.

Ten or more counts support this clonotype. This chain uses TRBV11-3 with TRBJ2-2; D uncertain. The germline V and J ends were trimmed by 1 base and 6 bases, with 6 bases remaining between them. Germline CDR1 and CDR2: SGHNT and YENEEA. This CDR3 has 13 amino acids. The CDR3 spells CASSLVGPGELFF. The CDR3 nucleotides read TGTGCCAGCAGCTTAGTCGGTCCCGGGGAGCTGTTTTTT. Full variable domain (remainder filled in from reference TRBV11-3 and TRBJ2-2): EAGVVQSPRYKIIEKKQPVAFWCNPISGHNTLYWYLQNLGQGPELLIRYENEEAVDDSQLPKDRFSAERLKGVDSTLKIQPAELGDSAVYLCASSLVGPGELFFGEGSRLTVL.

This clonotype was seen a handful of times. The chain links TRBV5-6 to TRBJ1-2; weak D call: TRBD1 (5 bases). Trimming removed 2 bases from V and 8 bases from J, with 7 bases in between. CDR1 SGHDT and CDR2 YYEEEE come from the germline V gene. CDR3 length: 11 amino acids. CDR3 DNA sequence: TGTGCCAGCAGCTTTCGGGGGGGCTACACCTTC. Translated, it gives CASSFRGGYTF.

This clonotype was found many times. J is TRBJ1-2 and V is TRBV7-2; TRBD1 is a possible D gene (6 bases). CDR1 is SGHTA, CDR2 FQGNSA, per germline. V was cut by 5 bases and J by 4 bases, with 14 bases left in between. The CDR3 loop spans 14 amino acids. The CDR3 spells CASSPEGVGYGYTF. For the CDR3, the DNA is TGTGCCAGCAGCCCCGAGGGGGTGGGCTATGGCTACACCTTC.

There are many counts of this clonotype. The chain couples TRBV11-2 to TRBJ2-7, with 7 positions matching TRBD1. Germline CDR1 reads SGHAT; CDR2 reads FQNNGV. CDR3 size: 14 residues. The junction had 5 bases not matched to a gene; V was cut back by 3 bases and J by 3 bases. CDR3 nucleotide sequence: TGTGCCAGCAGCTTCGGACAGGCGGGCTACGAGCAGTACTTC. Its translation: CASSFGQAGYEQYF.

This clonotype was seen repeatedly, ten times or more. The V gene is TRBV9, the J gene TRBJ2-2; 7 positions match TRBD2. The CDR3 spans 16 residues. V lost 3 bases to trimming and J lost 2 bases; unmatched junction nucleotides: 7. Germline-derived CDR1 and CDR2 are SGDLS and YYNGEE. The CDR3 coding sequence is TGTGCCAGCAGCGCCTCGGGGACTACCAACACCGGGGAGCTGTTTTTT. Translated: CASSASGTTNTGELFF. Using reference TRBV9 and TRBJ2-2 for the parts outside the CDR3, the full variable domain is DSGVTQTPKHLITATGQRVTLRCSPRSGDLSVYWYQQSLDQGLQFLIQYYNGEERAKGNILERFSAQQFPDLHSELNLSSLELGDSALYFCASSASGTTNTGELFFGEGSRLTVL.

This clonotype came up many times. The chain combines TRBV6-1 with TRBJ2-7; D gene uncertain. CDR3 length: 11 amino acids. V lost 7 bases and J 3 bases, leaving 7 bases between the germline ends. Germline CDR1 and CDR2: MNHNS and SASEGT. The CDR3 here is CASTDGYEQYF. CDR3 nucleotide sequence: TGTGCCAGCACGGACGGCTACGAGCAGTACTTC.

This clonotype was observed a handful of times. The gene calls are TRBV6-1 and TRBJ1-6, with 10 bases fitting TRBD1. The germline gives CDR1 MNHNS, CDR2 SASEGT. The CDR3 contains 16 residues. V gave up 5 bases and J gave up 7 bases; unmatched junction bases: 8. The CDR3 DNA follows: TGTGCCAGCAGTCCCCGGGACAGGGGAAGAAATTCACCCCTCCACTTT. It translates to CASSPRDRGRNSPLHF.

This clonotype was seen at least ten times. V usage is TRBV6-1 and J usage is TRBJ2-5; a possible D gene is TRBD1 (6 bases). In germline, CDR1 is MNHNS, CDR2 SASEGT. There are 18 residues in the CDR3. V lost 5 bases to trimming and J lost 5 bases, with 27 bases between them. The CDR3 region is CASSYDPWATGQTETQYF. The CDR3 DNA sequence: TGTGCCAGCAGTTATGATCCCTGGGCGACAGGACAAACGGAGACCCAGTACTTC.

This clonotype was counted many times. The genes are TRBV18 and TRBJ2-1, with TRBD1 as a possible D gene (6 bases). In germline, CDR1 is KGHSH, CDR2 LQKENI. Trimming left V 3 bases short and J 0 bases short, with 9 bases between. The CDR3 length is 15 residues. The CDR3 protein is CASSPLDSSYNEQFF. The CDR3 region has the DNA TGTGCCAGCTCACCCCTGGACAGCTCCTACAATGAGCAGTTCTTC.